The source of this T cell receptor beta chain is a study of T cell repertoires and HLA-DP antigens. Study context: Versus self, one alloantigen differed at one groove amino acid, the other at roughly ten. Study-level findings and limits: Previously undetected clones averaged approximately 34% and 48% against the two alleles respectively.

This clone was found a few times. The antigen is unknown. Clones were read by immunoSEQ multiplex PCR, and TCRdb kept only the in-frame ones, dropping some. The sample lists over 100,000 clones; more than 85% were seen once. The CDR3 covers 13 residues. Germline CDR1 reads WNHNN; CDR2 reads SYGVQD (reference sequence). V gave up 6 bases and J gave up 5 bases, with 10 bases separating them. Material for sequencing was CD4+ T cells from PBMCs. The TCR was taken from a woman between 18 and 29 years old in good health and CMV-seronegative. The rearrangement links TRBV10-1 to TRBJ2-2; no reliable D call. The CDR3 DNA reads TGCGCCAGCAGCGAAATATCAACCGGGGAGCTGTTTTTT. Its protein is CASSEISTGELFF.